Described below is a single T cell receptor (beta chain) sequence and its context. Its specificity is not known. This record belongs to a study of cytomegalovirus exposure and HLA in healthy donors. Regarding the study as a whole: In vitro checks showed that a few CMV-associated chains really do target CMV antigens. In an earlier analysis, in some 500 donors, most V segments appeared productive either ~87% or ~30% of the time. In a later analysis, TCR beta V- and J-gene trimming showed a link to a missense DCLRE1C variant.

The V and J ends lost 2 bases and 0 bases respectively, with 7 bases between them. The germline V gene encodes CDR1 MNHEY and CDR2 SVGAGI. This CDR3 region has 14 residues. The PCR made use of 60 Vbeta and 13 Jbeta primers. Only in-frame clones appear in the TCRdb table, and some are missing; sequencing was by immunoSEQ multiplex PCR. The table records around 190,000 clones, 78% of them present only once. Everyone who donated was a healthy bone marrow donor. The chain couples TRBV6-5 to TRBJ1-1; D may be TRBD1 (5 bases). Sequenced input: PBMCs. The sequence derives from a woman aged 25-40 years in good health and CMV-seropositive. CDR3 residues: CASSYTTVNTEAFF. The CDR3, as DNA: TGTGCCAGCAGTTACACGACAGTGAACACTGAAGCTTTCTTT.